The 14 T cell receptor beta chains listed next were all sequenced from one sample in a study of CD8 T cells in Susac syndrome. RNA was extracted with the RNeasy kit, and a quantity of about 0.5 to 1 ug was reverse transcribed using random hexamers. TCRdb re-called the immunoSEQ multiplex PCR reads with MiXCR, one entry per CDR3 protein. This table holds 150,000 to 200,000 distinct CDR3 sequences, 85% to 95% found once. Sequenced material: CD8+ T cells from PBMCs. These receptors came from a human donor with multiple sclerosis.

This sequence joins TRBV12-3 or TRBV12-4 and TRBJ2-3; no definite D call. Trimming took 8 bases from V and 2 from J, leaving 11 bases between them. The CDR3 sequence is 13 residues long. CDR3 sequence: CASRQSSTDTQYF. In nucleotides, the CDR3 is TGTGCCAGCCGGCAAAGCTCCACAGATACGCAGTATTTT.

The chain has TRBV6-5 and TRBJ2-3; 12 nucleotides align to TRBD2. The CDR3 is 15 residues long. Germline CDR1 is MNHEY and CDR2 is SVGAGI. Trimming at V came to 7 bases and at J to 4 bases, leaving 6 bases not matched to a gene. The CDR3 loop is CASMLTSGGSDTQYF. The DNA of the CDR3 is TGTGCCAGCATGTTGACTAGCGGGGGTTCAGATACGCAGTATTTT.

This chain joins TRBV30 and TRBJ2-1, with D perhaps given as TRBD1 or TRBD2 (5 bases each). CDR1 and CDR2 from the germline V gene are GTSNPN and SVGIG (reference sequence). V gave up 8 bases and J gave up 0 bases, with 14 bases separating them. CDR3 size: 14 residues. CDR3 region: CAGHPGSSYNEQFF. CDR3 in DNA: TGTGCCGGACATCCGGGGAGCTCCTACAATGAGCAGTTCTTC.

The rearrangement links TRBV15 to TRBJ2-1, with TRBD2 matching over 10 bases. The CDR3 runs 19 residues. J was trimmed by 2 bases and V by 0 bases; bases with no gene match: 10. The germline V gene has CDR1 LNHNV and CDR2 YYDKDF (reference sequence). CDR3 loop: CATSRDGLAGDATYNEQFF. For the CDR3, the DNA is TGTGCCACCAGCAGAGATGGGCTAGCGGGAGACGCAACCTACAATGAGCAGTTCTTC.

The rearrangement uses TRBV27 and TRBJ1-1; weak D call: TRBD1 (6 bases). Germline V gene lookup returns CDR1 MNHEY and CDR2 SMNVEV (reference sequence). The CDR3 spans 14 residues. The ends were cut back, 4 bases at V and 3 bases at J, with 12 bases in the middle. CDR3 coding DNA: TGTGCCAGCAGTTCCCAAGGGGGATACACTGAAGCTTTCTTT. Translation: CASSSQGGYTEAFF.

This chain connects TRBV2 to TRBJ1-2; unclear D gene. This CDR3 has 10 amino acids. Germline CDR1 reads SNHLY; CDR2 reads FYNNEI. V lost 7 bases to trimming and J lost 8 bases, with 8 bases between them. The CDR3 DNA reads TGTGCCAGCATTCGTAGGGGCTACACCTTC. It encodes CASIRRGYTF. Full variable domain (outside the CDR3, taken from reference TRBV2 and TRBJ1-2): EPEVTQTPSHQVTQMGQEVILRCVPISNHLYFYWYRQILGQKVEFLVSFYNNEISEKSEIFDDQFSVERPDGSNFTLKIRSTKLEDSAMYFCASIRRGYTFGSGTRLTVV.

The V gene is TRBV7-9, the J gene TRBJ2-5; no reliable D call. Germline V gives CDR1 SEHNR, CDR2 FQNEAQ (reference sequence). V lost 3 bases, J lost 2 bases, and 7 bases lay in between. The CDR3 is 13 amino acids. The CDR3: CASSFEVQETQYF. In DNA form, the CDR3 reads TGTGCCAGCAGCTTTGAGGTGCAAGAGACCCAGTACTTC.

The rearrangement uses TRBV27 and TRBJ2-1; TRBD1 matches 10 bases. This CDR3 comprises 17 residues. Germline V gene sequence: CDR1 MNHEY, CDR2 SMNVEV (reference sequence). Germline trimming cut 4 bases from V and 0 bases from J; bases unmatched to any gene: 6. DNA of the CDR3: TGTGCCAGCAGTTCTTTACGGACAGGGGGCTCCTACAATGAGCAGTTCTTC. Residues: CASSSLRTGGSYNEQFF.

The rearrangement links TRBV7-3 to TRBJ2-5; D might be TRBD2 (6 bases). This CDR3 has 18 residues. The ends were cut back, 5 bases at V and 4 bases at J, with 26 bases in the middle. Germline V gene sequence: CDR1 SGHTA, CDR2 FQGTGA. The DNA for the CDR3 is TGTGCCAGCAGCGCGTTTCCCCCGGGGACCCTCGGGGGAGAGACCCAGTACTTC. Amino acids: CASSAFPPGTLGGETQYF.

In this sample, this clonotype turned up a few times. The J gene is TRBJ2-1, the V gene TRBV6-1; TRBD2 agrees at 7 bases. This CDR3 is built from 15 residues. V shed 6 bases and J 8 bases; nucleotides not matched to a gene: 13. CDR1 and CDR2 from the germline V gene are MNHNS and SASEGT. In DNA form, the CDR3 reads TGTGCCAGCAGGGTAGGACTAGGTGGGTCAGATGAGCAGTTCTTC. This sequence encodes CASRVGLGGSDEQFF.

This clonotype was detected once. The J gene is TRBJ2-3, the V gene TRBV4-1; 8 bases are shared with TRBD2. CDR3 size: 16 residues. Germline CDR1 reads MGHRA; CDR2 reads YSYEKL. Germline trimming cut 5 bases from V and 2 bases from J; bases unmatched to any gene: 9. The CDR3 DNA reads as TGCGCCAGCAGCTCCCAGGGAGCGGGGGACACAGATACGCAGTATTTT. Amino acid sequence: CASSSQGAGDTDTQYF.

This clonotype appeared a single time. The chain links TRBV30 to TRBJ2-5; 8 bases line up with TRBD2. The germline gives CDR1 GTSNPN, CDR2 SVGIG (reference sequence). Losses at the gene ends were 3 bases for V and 1 base for J; bases not matched to a gene: 7. CDR3 length: 15 amino acids. The CDR3 DNA sequence: TGTGCCTGGAGGAGGGTAGCGGGGATCCAAGAGACCCAGTACTTC. Its protein is CAWRRVAGIQETQYF.

This sequence joins TRBV7-9 and TRBJ2-1, with D perhaps matching TRBD1 (6 bases). Germline V gene lookup returns CDR1 SEHNR and CDR2 FQNEAQ (reference sequence). The CDR3 length is 14 residues. Trimming removed 6 bases at V and 5 bases at J, with 14 bases between. DNA of the CDR3: TGTGCCAGCAGGCAGGGGCAGGGCAACAATGAGCAGTTCTTC. It is translated as CASRQGQGNNEQFF.

J is TRBJ2-1 and V is TRBV24-1; 7 bases line up with TRBD1. The CDR3 runs 13 residues. With V trimmed by 2 bases and J by 9 bases, 3 bases remained unmatched. Germline V gene sequence: CDR1 KGHDR, CDR2 SFDVKD. CDR3 protein: CATSDSRQGEQFF. CDR3 in DNA: TGTGCCACCAGTGATTCACGACAGGGTGAGCAGTTCTTC.